The 18 T cell receptor beta chains below come from one sample, sequenced in a study of memory CD4+ T cells and cytomegalovirus serostatus. Only in-frame clones appear in the TCRdb table, and some are missing; sequencing was by immunoSEQ multiplex PCR. The sample consists of around 50,000 clones, around 76% of them appearing once. Single viable CD3+CD4+CD8-CD45RO+ cells were sorted as the memory CD4+ T cells. Sequencing input: memory CD4+ T cells from blood. The receptors were sampled from an adult in good health and CMV-seropositive.

The chain couples TRBV28 to TRBJ1-5; no definite D call. Per the germline V gene, CDR1 is MDHEN and CDR2 is SYDVKM. V was clipped by 7 bases and J by 0 bases, with 13 bases between them. The CDR3 totals 15 residues. CDR3 protein: CASIEVTDSNQPQHF. CDR3 nucleotides: TGTGCCAGCATCGAGGTTACGGATAGCAATCAGCCCCAGCATTTT.

The chain couples TRBV5-1 to TRBJ2-3; 11 bases match TRBD2. V shed 4 bases, J shed 5 bases, and the junction held 9 bases outside the gene matches. From germline, CDR1 is SGHRS and CDR2 YFSETQ. The length of the CDR3 is 16 residues. CDR3 DNA sequence: TGCGCCAGCAGCGATAGACTAGCGGGGAACGTAGATACGCAGTATTTT. It codes for CASSDRLAGNVDTQYF. The full variable domain, with the rest looked up from reference TRBV5-1 and TRBJ2-3, is KAGVTQTPRYLIKTRGQQVTLSCSPISGHRSVSWYQQTPGQGLQFLFEYFSETQRNKGNFPGRFSGRQFSNSRSEMNVSTLELGDSALYLCASSDRLAGNVDTQYFGPGTRLTVL.

This chain uses TRBV5-5 with TRBJ2-7; 11 bases fit TRBD1. Germline CDR1 reads SGHKS; CDR2 reads YYEKEE (reference sequence). Trimming took 4 bases from V and 3 from J; bases not matched to a gene: 6. The CDR3 length is 15 residues. CDR3 bases: TGTGCCAGCAGCGCCGGGACAGGGGGGCGCTACGAGCAGTACTTC. Translation: CASSAGTGGRYEQYF.

The chain has TRBV28 and TRBJ2-3; TRBD2 agrees at 16 bases. CDR3 length: 19 residues. V was pared by 9 bases and J by 5 bases, with 17 bases of the junction left unmatched. Germline CDR1 and CDR2: MDHEN and SYDVKM. The chain's CDR3 is CASYFQGTSGGEVIDTQYF. The CDR3 DNA is TGTGCCAGTTACTTCCAAGGGACTAGCGGGGGGGAAGTGATAGATACGCAGTATTTT.

This rearrangement joins TRBV5-4 to TRBJ2-2; tentative D call: TRBD2 (7 bases). Looked up from germline, CDR1 is SGHNT and CDR2 is YYREEE (reference sequence). The CDR3 is made up of 15 amino acids. V was trimmed by 0 bases and J by 2 bases, leaving 8 bases between them. The CDR3 nucleotides read TGTGCCAGCAGCTTGGCGGGGGGCAACACCGGGGAGCTGTTTTTT. Amino acids: CASSLAGGNTGELFF.

This sequence joins TRBV7-2 and TRBJ2-1; 11 bases line up with TRBD2. Germline V gives CDR1 SGHTA, CDR2 FQGNSA. The V gene end was trimmed by 5 bases and the J gene end by 8 bases; junction bases not matched to a gene: 8. The CDR3 is made up of 15 amino acids. The CDR3 spells CASSVSGGASDEQFF. CDR3 in DNA: TGTGCCAGCAGCGTTAGCGGGGGGGCCTCCGATGAGCAGTTCTTC.

Comments on this clone: One end of the junction does not line up with germline, which may come from a read error. V usage is TRBV18 and J usage is TRBJ1-1, with 8 positions matching TRBD1. The CDR3 spans 14 residues. CDR1 and CDR2 (germline): KGHSH, LQKENI. As DNA, the CDR3 is TGTGCCAGCTCACCGGACAGGGTGAAGACTGAAGCTTTCTTT. This encodes CASSPDRVKTEAFF.

The chain couples TRBV18 to TRBJ1-1; D not resolved. Germline values: CDR1 KGHSH, CDR2 LQKENI. CDR3 length: 15 residues. V dropped 3 bases and J dropped 3 bases, with 14 bases sitting between them. The CDR3: CASSPFGVDDTEAFF. In nucleotides, the CDR3 is TGTGCCAGCTCACCTTTCGGGGTAGATGACACTGAAGCTTTCTTT.

The gene calls are TRBV7-2 and TRBJ1-2; D unresolved. The CDR3 consists of 17 residues. V gave up 5 bases and J gave up 4 bases, with 23 bases separating them. The germline gives CDR1 SGHTA, CDR2 FQGNSA. CDR3 sequence reads: CASSPNIKSVRSYGYTF. The CDR3 DNA follows: TGTGCCAGCAGCCCCAATATCAAGAGTGTCAGGAGCTATGGCTACACCTTC.

This chain uses TRBV19 with TRBJ1-5; TRBD1 agrees at 9 bases. The CDR3 sequence is 16 residues long. Unmatched junction bases numbered 8, after V lost 7 bases and J lost 1 base. Germline CDR1 reads LNHDA; CDR2 reads SQIVND (reference sequence). CDR3 DNA sequence: TGTGCCAGTACCCCGACAGGGGGAGGGAGCAATCAGCCCCAGCATTTT. This encodes CASTPTGGGSNQPQHF. The full variable domain, completed using reference TRBV19 and TRBJ1-5, is DGGITQSPKYLFRKEGQNVTLSCEQNLNHDAMYWYRQDPGQGLRLIYYSQIVNDFQKGDIAEGYSVSREKKESFPLTVTSAQKNPTAFYLCASTPTGGGSNQPQHFGDGTRLSIL.

The chain joins TRBV19 to TRBJ2-3, with unresolved D. This CDR3 contains 16 residues. Deletions cut 4 bases from V and 3 bases from J, with 17 bases between. The germline V gene has CDR1 LNHDA and CDR2 SQIVND (reference sequence). The CDR3 DNA reads TGTGCCAGTAGTACGGGTATTGTGGGATATACAGATACGCAGTATTTT. It is translated as CASSTGIVGYTDTQYF.

The chain joins TRBV1 to TRBJ1-1; TRBD1, as called in the table, went unchecked against the DNA. TRBV1 is described as a pseudogene. The CDR3 spans 14 residues. The CDR3: CTSNIGQGNTEAFF. CDR3 nucleotide sequence: TGCACCAGCAACATAGGACAGGGGAACACTGAAGCTTTCTTT.

This clone is categorized as medium-sized. The genes are TRBV7-8 and TRBJ1-6, with a possible D match to TRBD1 (5 bases). Trimming shortened V by 2 bases and J by 8 bases, and 13 bases separated the two germline ends. Germline CDR1 and CDR2: SGHVS and FQNEAQ. The CDR3 loop spans 15 amino acids. For the CDR3, the DNA is TGTGCCAGCAGCTTACAGGGTCGGAGTTATTCACCCCTCCACTTT. Its protein is CASSLQGRSYSPLHF.

The chain joins TRBV6-5 to TRBJ2-3; D remains unclear. CDR1 MNHEY and CDR2 SVGAGI come from the germline V gene. This CDR3 comprises 16 residues. V lost 0 bases and J lost 2, with 12 bases in between. The CDR3 spells CASSYSSQEVTDTQYF. In DNA, the CDR3 is TGTGCCAGCAGTTACTCGTCCCAGGAAGTCACAGATACGCAGTATTTT.

This clone came up a few times. The chain has TRBV6-6 and TRBJ1-1; D is ambiguous. The germline gives CDR1 MNHNY, CDR2 SVGAGI (reference sequence). V gave up 2 bases and J gave up 5 bases, with 9 bases separating them. CDR3 length: 13 amino acids. The CDR3 DNA follows: TGTGCCAGCAGTTACCGGGAGACAACTGAAGCTTTCTTT. Residues: CASSYRETTEAFF.

The chain employs TRBV6-4 and TRBJ2-1; D unclear. The CDR3 totals 16 residues. Germline values: CDR1 MRHNA, CDR2 SNTAGT. V lost 7 bases and J lost 0, with 16 bases in between. This chain's CDR3 is CASKPTLESSYNEQFF. CDR3 sequence (DNA): TGTGCCAGCAAACCCACTTTAGAGAGCTCCTACAATGAGCAGTTCTTC.

The chain recombines TRBV14 with TRBJ1-6; 8 nucleotides line up with TRBD1. The germline V gene has CDR1 SGHDN and CDR2 FVKESK. The CDR3 contains 15 residues. V shed 1 base and J 7 bases; nucleotides not matched to a gene: 3. CDR3: CASSQVGTGNSPLHF. The CDR3 DNA reads as TGTGCCAGCAGCCAAGTGGGGACAGGCAATTCACCCCTCCACTTT.

This chain links TRBV4-3 with TRBJ2-5; 8 bases fit TRBD1. The germline gives CDR1 LGHNA, CDR2 YSLEER. Trimming at V came to 1 base and at J to 3 bases, leaving 7 bases not matched to a gene. CDR3 size: 16 residues. This chain's CDR3 is CASSQVGETGEETQYF. CDR3 bases: TGCGCCAGCAGCCAAGTGGGCGAGACAGGGGAAGAGACCCAGTACTTC.